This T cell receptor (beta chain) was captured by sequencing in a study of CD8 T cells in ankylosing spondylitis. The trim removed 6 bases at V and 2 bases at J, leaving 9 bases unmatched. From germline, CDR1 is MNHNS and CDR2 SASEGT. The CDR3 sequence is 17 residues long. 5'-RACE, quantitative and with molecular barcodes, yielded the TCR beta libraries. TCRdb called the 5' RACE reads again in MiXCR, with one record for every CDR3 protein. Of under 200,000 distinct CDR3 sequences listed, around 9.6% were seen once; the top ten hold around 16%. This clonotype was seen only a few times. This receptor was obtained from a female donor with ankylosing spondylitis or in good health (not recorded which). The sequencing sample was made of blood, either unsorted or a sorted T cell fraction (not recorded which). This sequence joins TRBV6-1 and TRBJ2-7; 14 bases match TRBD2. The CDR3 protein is CASRAGTSGRSPYEQYF. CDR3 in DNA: TGTGCCAGCAGGGCCGGGACTAGCGGGAGATCCCCCTACGAGCAGTACTTC.